This entry lists 22 T cell receptor beta chains sequenced from one sample in a study of blood T cell repertoires in COVID-19. Sequencing used immunoSEQ multiplex PCR; TCRdb keeps in-frame clones, though not all of them. This sample carries roughly 200,000 clones, roughly nine tenths of them seen once, and the ten largest clones take 10% to 13%. Sequenced input: peripheral blood. Receptors were obtained from a woman aged 50 to 65 with COVID-19, enrolled during active disease.

The chain links TRBV4-3 to TRBJ1-1, with D hard to call. CDR1 and CDR2 (germline): LGHNA, YSLEER. The CDR3 has 13 amino acids. Trimming left V 2 bases short and J 4 bases short, with 8 bases between. The chain's CDR3 is CASSQRAGTEAFF. CDR3 sequence (DNA): TGCGCCAGCAGCCAAAGGGCGGGCACTGAAGCTTTCTTT.

This chain links TRBV3-1 (or the pseudogene TRBV3-2) with TRBJ2-5, with TRBD2 identical over 7 bases. The CDR3 has 13 amino acids. J gave up 13 bases and V 0 bases, and 8 bases lay outside the gene matches. Germline lookup yields CDR1 LGHDT and CDR2 YNNKEL (reference sequence). The CDR3 loop is CASSQEGGGRWYF. CDR3 coding DNA: TGTGCCAGCAGCCAAGAGGGGGGGGGACGGTGGTACTTC.

CDR3 nucleotides: TGCGCCAGCAGTGACAGGGGTTACGAGCAGTACGTC. This encodes CASSDRGYEQYV. The chain is built from TRBV10-2 and TRBJ2-7, with D possibly matching TRBD1 (6 bases). The V gene's germline CDR1 is WSHSY and CDR2 SAAADI. The CDR3 extends over 12 amino acids. V shed 3 bases and J shed 4 bases, with 7 bases lying between them.

The chain carries TRBV11-3 and TRBJ1-2; 9 positions agree with TRBD1. J was trimmed by 3 bases and V by 4 bases; bases with no gene match: 12. The CDR3 consists of 17 residues. Germline V gives CDR1 SGHNT, CDR2 YENEEA. Written as DNA, the CDR3 is TGTGCCAGCAGCTCGACAGGGGGAAGTCCCTCGCACTATGGCTACACCTTC. Amino acid sequence: CASSSTGGSPSHYGYTF. Combining the CDR3 with reference TRBV11-3 and TRBJ1-2 gives the whole variable domain EAGVVQSPRYKIIEKKQPVAFWCNPISGHNTLYWYLQNLGQGPELLIRYENEEAVDDSQLPKDRFSAERLKGVDSTLKIQPAELGDSAVYLCASSSTGGSPSHYGYTFGSGTRLTVV.

The chain employs TRBV6-1 and TRBJ1-6; perhaps TRBD1 as D (6 bases). The germline CDR1 and CDR2 sequences are MNHNS and SASEGT. V was pared by 4 bases and J by 6 bases, with 10 bases between. The CDR3 runs to 14 residues. The CDR3 DNA follows: TGTGCCAGCAGTGGGACAGTTCGTAATTCACCCCTCCACTTT. Protein: CASSGTVRNSPLHF.

To note about this clone: The same CDR3 is also encoded by other DNA sequences in this sample. The chain recombines TRBV2 with TRBJ1-2; D gene uncertain. V was trimmed by 4 bases and J by 5 bases, leaving 5 bases between them. CDR3 length: 11 residues. The germline CDR1 and CDR2 sequences are SNHLY and FYNNEI. CDR3 in DNA: TGTGCCAGCAGTGGGCGGTATGGCTACACCTTC. Translated, it gives CASSGRYGYTF.

The rearrangement uses TRBV10-2 and TRBJ2-2; D unclear. The CDR3 runs 10 residues. V was cut by 8 bases and J by 6 bases, with 4 bases left in between. Germline values: CDR1 WSHSY, CDR2 SAAADI. The CDR3 loop reads CASRAGELFF. CDR3 coding DNA: TGCGCCAGCCGGGCCGGGGAGCTGTTTTTT.

The chain has TRBV5-4 and TRBJ1-4, with D possibly TRBD1 on 6 matching bases. V lost 6 bases and J lost 5, with 11 bases in between. The V gene's germline CDR1 is SGHNT and CDR2 YYREEE (reference sequence). The CDR3 loop spans 13 amino acids. The CDR3 reads CASNKQGNEKLFF. The CDR3 DNA sequence: TGTGCCAGCAATAAACAGGGAAATGAAAAACTGTTTTTT.

The chain has TRBV4-1 and TRBJ1-1; 9 bases map to TRBD1. Trimming at V came to 0 bases and at J to 7 bases, leaving 12 bases not matched to a gene. The CDR3 runs to 17 residues. Per germline, CDR1 MGHRA and CDR2 YSYEKL. Here the CDR3 reads CASSQERTGTGKFEAFF. CDR3 DNA sequence: TGCGCCAGCAGCCAAGAGCGGACCGGGACAGGGAAATTTGAAGCTTTCTTT.

The chain has TRBV25-1 and TRBJ2-2, with 7 bases that match TRBD1. The CDR3 sequence is 14 residues long. Germline V lookup: CDR1 MGHDK, CDR2 SYGVNS. V trimming: 4 bases; J trimming: 5 bases; junction bases outside the gene matches: 4. CDR3 DNA: TGTGCCAGCAGTGGGCACAGGGGTACCGGGGAGCTGTTTTTT. Amino acids: CASSGHRGTGELFF.

Details on this clone: Sequence at one end of the junction differs from germline and may be a read error. The chain carries TRBV30 and TRBJ1-2; the D gene is possibly TRBD1 (5 bases). Germline assignment: CDR1 GTSNPN and CDR2 SVGIG (reference sequence). The CDR3 extends over 15 amino acids. For the CDR3, the DNA is TGTACCTGGAGGACAAGAAGAACCCGTGGCTATGGCTACACCTTC. Protein: CTWRTRRTRGYGYTF. Full variable domain (missing parts from reference TRBV30 and TRBJ1-2): SQTIHQWPATLVQPVGSPLSLECTVEGTSNPNLYWYRQAAGRGLQLLFYSVGIGQISSEVPQNLSASRPQDRQFILSSKKLLLSDSGFYLCTWRTRRTRGYGYTFGSGTRLTVV.

The chain links TRBV6-1 to TRBJ2-7, with 10 bases matching TRBD2. The CDR3 totals 14 residues. V was clipped by 4 bases and J by 2 bases; unmatched bases: 2. CDR1 is MNHNS, CDR2 SASEGT, per germline. The CDR3 region is CASSVAGGPYEQYF. Written as DNA, the CDR3 is TGTGCCAGCAGTGTAGCGGGGGGACCCTACGAGCAGTACTTC.

The V call is TRBV19, the J call TRBJ2-7, with 9 bases fitting TRBD2. The CDR3 totals 14 residues. With 5 bases clipped from V and 3 bases from J, the junction kept 5 bases outside the gene matches. Germline lookup yields CDR1 LNHDA and CDR2 SQIVND (reference sequence). The DNA of the CDR3 is TGTGCCAGTAGTGAGGGACTAGCCCACTACGAGCAGTACTTC. It codes for CASSEGLAHYEQYF. Full variable domain (remainder filled in from reference TRBV19 and TRBJ2-7): DGGITQSPKYLFRKEGQNVTLSCEQNLNHDAMYWYRQDPGQGLRLIYYSQIVNDFQKGDIAEGYSVSREKKESFPLTVTSAQKNPTAFYLCASSEGLAHYEQYFGPGTRLTVT.

This chain uses TRBV6-1 with TRBJ2-7; D may be TRBD1 (5 bases). This CDR3 has 15 amino acids. V lost 1 base to trimming and J lost 0 bases, with 10 bases between them. The V gene's germline CDR1 is MNHNS and CDR2 SASEGT. Here the CDR3 DNA reads TGTGCCAGCAGTGAAGACAGGCAGAGCTCCTACGAGCAGTACGTC. Translation: CASSEDRQSSYEQYV.

This clone showed up just a few times. The chain employs TRBV5-1 and TRBJ1-2; D might be TRBD1 (5 bases). This CDR3 comprises 14 residues. In germline, CDR1 is SGHRS, CDR2 YFSETQ. The ends were cut back, 5 bases at V and 4 bases at J, with 15 bases in the middle. CDR3 protein: CASREQALSYGYTF. The CDR3, as DNA: TGCGCCAGCAGGGAACAGGCCCTTAGCTATGGCTACACCTTC. Using reference TRBV5-1 and TRBJ1-2 for the parts outside the CDR3, the full variable domain is KAGVTQTPRYLIKTRGQQVTLSCSPISGHRSVSWYQQTPGQGLQFLFEYFSETQRNKGNFPGRFSGRQFSNSRSEMNVSTLELGDSALYLCASREQALSYGYTFGSGTRLTVV.

J is TRBJ2-5 and V is TRBV18; D is possibly TRBD1 (6 bases). The CDR3 has 16 amino acids. V lost 5 bases to trimming and J lost 5 bases, with 21 bases between them. Per the germline V gene, CDR1 is KGHSH and CDR2 is LQKENI. CDR3 sequence reads: CASSTLAGTKVETQYF. The CDR3 DNA is TGTGCCAGCTCAACCCTAGCCGGGACAAAAGTGGAGACCCAGTACTTC.

The rearrangement uses TRBV13 and TRBJ2-3, with TRBD1 as a possible D gene (6 bases). The CDR3 runs 18 residues. The germline V gene encodes CDR1 PRHDT and CDR2 FYEKMQ (reference sequence). The germline V and J ends were trimmed by 5 bases and 0 bases, with 21 bases remaining between them. The CDR3 loop is CASSIWNRDRSSTDTQYF. The CDR3 DNA reads TGTGCCAGCAGCATCTGGAACAGGGACCGCTCTAGCACAGATACGCAGTATTTT. Full variable domain (remainder filled in from reference TRBV13 and TRBJ2-3): AAGVIQSPRHLIKEKRETATLKCYPIPRHDTVYWYQQGPGQDPQFLISFYEKMQSDKGSIPDRFSAQQFSDYHSELNMSSLELGDSALYFCASSIWNRDRSSTDTQYFGPGTRLTVL.

The chain uses TRBV7-3 and TRBJ2-2, with TRBD2 identical over 15 bases. V lost 5 bases to trimming and J lost 4 bases; unmatched junction nucleotides: 11. Germline CDR1 SGHTA, CDR2 FQGTGA. CDR3 length equals 19 residues. The CDR3 loop reads CASSATGTSGGRSTGELFF. The CDR3, as DNA: TGTGCCAGCAGCGCCACCGGGACTAGCGGGGGGAGGAGCACCGGGGAGCTGTTTTTT.

This sequence joins TRBV19 and TRBJ2-7; D not certain. From germline, CDR1 is LNHDA and CDR2 SQIVND (reference sequence). The CDR3 is 11 amino acids. Trimming stripped 10 bases from V and 8 bases from J, with 15 bases between. CDR3 amino acids: CAMRPGVQQYF. In DNA, the CDR3 is TGTGCCATGAGGCCTGGCGTCCAGCAGTACTTC. Full variable domain (remainder filled in from reference TRBV19 and TRBJ2-7): DGGITQSPKYLFRKEGQNVTLSCEQNLNHDAMYWYRQDPGQGLRLIYYSQIVNDFQKGDIAEGYSVSREKKESFPLTVTSAQKNPTAFYLCAMRPGVQQYFGPGTRLTVT.

This chain uses TRBV3-1 (or the pseudogene TRBV3-2) with TRBJ2-1, with D tentatively TRBD2 (5 bases). The CDR3 is 14 amino acids. CDR1 and CDR2 from the germline V gene are LGHDT and YNNKEL (reference sequence). V dropped 4 bases and J dropped 4 bases, with 11 bases sitting between them. The CDR3 DNA reads TGTGCCAGCAGCCTCTCCCGGGGATACAATGAGCAGTTCTTC. It codes for CASSLSRGYNEQFF.

On this clone itself: Other DNA sequences of this sample code for an identical CDR3. The V and J genes are TRBV5-6 and TRBJ1-4; D gene uncertain. The CDR3 covers 13 residues. CDR1 SGHDT and CDR2 YYEEEE come from the germline V gene. Between the trimmed V and J ends, which lost 2 bases and 5 bases, there was a span of 7 bases. DNA of the CDR3: TGTGCCAGCAGCTTATCGCTAAATGAAAAACTGTTTTTT. It codes for CASSLSLNEKLFF.

Regarding this clone: Other DNA sequences in this sample translate to the same CDR3. The rearrangement joins TRBV5-1 to TRBJ2-5, with TRBD2 as a possible D gene (7 bases). The length of the CDR3 is 15 residues. Germline V CDR1 and CDR2: SGHRS, YFSETQ. V was cut by 2 bases and J by 1 base, with 12 bases left in between. CDR3 in amino acids: CASSFSGGPQETQYF. CDR3 nucleotide sequence: TGCGCCAGCAGCTTTTCCGGGGGGCCCCAAGAGACCCAGTACTTC. The variable domain in full, completed from reference TRBV5-1 and TRBJ2-5, reads KAGVTQTPRYLIKTRGQQVTLSCSPISGHRSVSWYQQTPGQGLQFLFEYFSETQRNKGNFPGRFSGRQFSNSRSEMNVSTLELGDSALYLCASSFSGGPQETQYFGPGTRLLVL.